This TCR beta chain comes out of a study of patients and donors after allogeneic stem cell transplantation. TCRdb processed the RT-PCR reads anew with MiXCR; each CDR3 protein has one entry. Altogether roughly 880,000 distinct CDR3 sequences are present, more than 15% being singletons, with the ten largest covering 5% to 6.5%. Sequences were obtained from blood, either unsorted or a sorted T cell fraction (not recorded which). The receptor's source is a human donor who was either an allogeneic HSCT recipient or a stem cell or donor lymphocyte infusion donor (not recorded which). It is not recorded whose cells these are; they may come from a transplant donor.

CDR3 protein: CATKAWAGPPSSGNTIYF. DNA of the CDR3: TGTGCCACCAAGGCCTGGGCAGGACCCCCGAGCTCTGGAAACACCATATATTTT. The chain is built from TRBV19 and TRBJ1-3; no reliable D call. The CDR3 is made up of 18 amino acids. Germline lookup yields CDR1 LNHDA and CDR2 SQIVND (reference sequence). The V and J ends lost 10 bases and 0 bases respectively, with 25 bases between them.